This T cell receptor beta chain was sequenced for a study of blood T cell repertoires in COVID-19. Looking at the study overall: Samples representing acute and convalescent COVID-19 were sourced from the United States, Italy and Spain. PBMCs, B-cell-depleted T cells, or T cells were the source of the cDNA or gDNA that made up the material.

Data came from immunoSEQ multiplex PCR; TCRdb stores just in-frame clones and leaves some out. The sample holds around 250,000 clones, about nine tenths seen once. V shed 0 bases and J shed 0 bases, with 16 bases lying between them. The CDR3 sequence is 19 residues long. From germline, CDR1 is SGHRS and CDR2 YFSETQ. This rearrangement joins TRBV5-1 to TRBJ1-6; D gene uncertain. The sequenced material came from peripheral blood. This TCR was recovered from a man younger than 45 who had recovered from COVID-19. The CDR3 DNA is TGCGCCAGCAGCTTGGCGGTCCTAGGTTCGAGCTCCTATAATTCACCCCTCCACTTT. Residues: CASSLAVLGSSSYNSPLHF. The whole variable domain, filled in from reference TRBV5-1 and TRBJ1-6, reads KAGVTQTPRYLIKTRGQQVTLSCSPISGHRSVSWYQQTPGQGLQFLFEYFSETQRNKGNFPGRFSGRQFSNSRSEMNVSTLELGDSALYLCASSLAVLGSSSYNSPLHFGNGTRLTVT.